This entry lists 31 T cell receptor beta chains sequenced from one sample in a study of blood T cell repertoires in COVID-19. TCRdb keeps only in-frame clones here, not all; method: immunoSEQ multiplex PCR. Altogether 150,000 to 200,000 clones are present, 88% being singletons, with the ten largest covering approximately 4%. The sequenced material came from peripheral blood. Source of these receptors: a human donor in a cohort sampled during active COVID-19.

The chain links TRBV5-1 to TRBJ1-4; tentatively, D is TRBD1 (5 bases). The V gene lost 0 bases and the J gene lost 6 bases, with 12 bases spanning the gap. The CDR3 consists of 15 residues. The germline gives CDR1 SGHRS, CDR2 YFSETQ. The CDR3 sequence is CASSLGGRADEKLFF. CDR3 nucleotide sequence: TGCGCCAGCAGCTTGGGGGGCAGGGCGGATGAAAAACTGTTTTTT.

The table lists this clone with a count of one. The rearrangement links TRBV6-5 to TRBJ1-1; D unresolved. In germline, CDR1 is MNHEY, CDR2 SVGAGI. V dropped 8 bases and J dropped 0 bases, with 10 bases sitting between them. This CDR3 has 13 amino acids. CDR3 sequence reads: CASREQLNTEAFF. Here the CDR3 DNA reads TGTGCCAGCCGGGAACAGTTGAACACTGAAGCTTTCTTT.

The rearrangement joins TRBV7-8 to TRBJ2-7; TRBD2 aligns across 9 bases. V trimming: 2 bases; J trimming: 2 bases; junction bases outside the gene matches: 13. CDR1 SGHVS and CDR2 FQNEAQ come from the germline V gene. The CDR3 consists of 18 residues. The CDR3, as DNA: TGTGCCAGCAGCTTATTCCCCAACCTGACTAGCGGCCCCTACGAGCAGTACTTC. Protein sequence: CASSLFPNLTSGPYEQYF.

This sequence joins TRBV28 and TRBJ2-2; TRBD1 is a possible D gene (6 bases). The length of the CDR3 is 15 residues. Germline CDR1 is MDHEN and CDR2 is SYDVKM. V lost 5 bases to trimming and J lost 6 bases, with 16 bases between them. The CDR3 is CASSAPGQGAGELFF. The CDR3 DNA is TGTGCCAGCAGTGCTCCGGGACAAGGGGCCGGGGAGCTGTTTTTT.

The rearrangement joins TRBV3-1 (or the pseudogene TRBV3-2) to TRBJ1-1; TRBD1 matches at 9 bases. V gave up 4 bases and J gave up 2 bases; unmatched junction bases: 2. This CDR3 spans 14 amino acids. Germline V gene data show CDR1 as LGHDT and CDR2 as YNNKEL (reference sequence). The CDR3 loop reads CASSRGQGNTEAFF. The DNA of the CDR3 is TGTGCCAGCAGCCGGGGACAGGGAAACACTGAAGCTTTCTTT.

CDR3 loop: CASSPGTSSYNEQFF. DNA for the CDR3: TGTGCCAGTTCACCCGGGACTAGCTCCTACAATGAGCAGTTCTTC. The gene calls are TRBV19 and TRBJ2-1, with 8 bases that match TRBD2. Germline V CDR1 and CDR2: LNHDA, SQIVND (reference sequence). CDR3 length: 15 residues. Trimming removed 8 bases from V and 0 bases from J; junction bases left unmatched: 6.

This chain links TRBV27 with TRBJ2-5; 8 nucleotides line up with TRBD2. Trimming removed 3 bases from V and 5 bases from J; junction bases left unmatched: 8. The CDR3 length is 15 residues. Germline CDR1 reads MNHEY; CDR2 reads SMNVEV (reference sequence). The DNA for the CDR3 is TGTGCCAGCAGTTTTCGGGGGGGGGCTTTGGAGACCCAGTACTTC. Amino acids: CASSFRGGALETQYF.

V and J are TRBV6-1 and TRBJ2-1; 8 bases fit TRBD2. The V gene's germline CDR1 is MNHNS and CDR2 SASEGT. The CDR3 has 15 amino acids. With 1 base clipped from V and 3 bases from J, the junction kept 2 bases outside the gene matches. The CDR3 bases are TGTGCCAGCAGTGAAGGAGCGGGAGACTACAATGAGCAGTTCTTC. Its translation is CASSEGAGDYNEQFF.

The chain carries TRBV28 and TRBJ2-7, with 7 bases identical to TRBD2. Germline V gene sequence: CDR1 MDHEN, CDR2 SYDVKM. CDR3 length equals 17 residues. The junction had 9 bases not matched to a gene; V was cut back by 0 bases and J by 1 base. This CDR3 is CASSLWRGGPGSYEQYF. CDR3 bases: TGTGCCAGCAGTTTATGGAGGGGAGGGCCTGGGTCCTACGAGCAGTACTTC. The variable domain in full, with the rest retrieved from reference TRBV28 and TRBJ2-7, is DVKVTQSSRYLVKRTGEKVFLECVQDMDHENMFWYRQDPGLGLRLIYFSYDVKMKEKGDIPEGYSVSREKKERFSLILESASTNQTSMYLCASSLWRGGPGSYEQYFGPGTRLTVT.

The chain recombines TRBV18 with TRBJ1-4; D possibly corresponds to TRBD1 (6 bases). V was clipped by 1 base and J by 5 bases, with 11 bases between them. Germline values: CDR1 KGHSH, CDR2 LQKENI. This CDR3 has 15 residues. The CDR3 reads CASSPLRQGNEKLFF. CDR3 in DNA: TGTGCCAGCTCACCACTAAGGCAGGGGAATGAAAAACTGTTTTTT.

The chain couples TRBV28 to TRBJ1-2; 8 positions match TRBD1. J was trimmed by 4 bases and V by 2 bases; bases with no gene match: 6. This CDR3 is built from 15 residues. Germline CDR1 reads MDHEN; CDR2 reads SYDVKM. As DNA, the CDR3 is TGTGCCAGCAGTTTAACGGCAGGGGGCGCCTATGGCTACACCTTC. Translating it yields CASSLTAGGAYGYTF.

The rearrangement joins TRBV6-2 or TRBV6-3 to TRBJ2-5; 13 bases match TRBD2. Looked up from germline, CDR1 is MNHEY and CDR2 is SVGEGT. CDR3 length equals 16 residues. Trimming removed 6 bases from V and 6 bases from J; junction bases left unmatched: 10. The CDR3 DNA sequence: TGTGCCAGCAGCCAGACTAGCGGGGGGCCAAGGAAGACCCAGTACTTC. It translates to CASSQTSGGPRKTQYF.

The CDR3, as DNA: TGCGCCAGCAGCTTCGCGACAGGGAACACTGAAGCTTTCTTT. It encodes CASSFATGNTEAFF. The J gene is TRBJ1-1, the V gene TRBV5-1; D possibly corresponds to TRBD1 (6 bases). This CDR3 spans 14 amino acids. The germline CDR1 and CDR2 sequences are SGHRS and YFSETQ. The germline V and J ends were trimmed by 2 bases and 1 base, with 9 bases remaining between them.

The chain has TRBV6-2 or TRBV6-3 and TRBJ1-5; D is uncertain. Trimming shortened V by 6 bases and J by 3 bases, and 12 bases separated the two germline ends. Germline V gene sequence: CDR1 MNHEY, CDR2 SVGEGT. The CDR3 has 14 amino acids. The CDR3 DNA reads as TGTGCCAGCAGCTCTCAGTTTCTCAATCAGCCCCAGCATTTT. Translation gives CASSSQFLNQPQHF.

The chain carries TRBV27 and TRBJ2-7; 9 bases are a match to TRBD2. Germline CDR1 MNHEY, CDR2 SMNVEV (reference sequence). The CDR3 runs to 13 residues. V gave up 3 bases and J gave up 3 bases; unmatched junction bases: 0. The CDR3 protein is CASSLTSGYEQYF. The CDR3, as DNA: TGTGCCAGCAGTTTGACTAGCGGCTACGAGCAGTACTTC.

This rearrangement joins TRBV27 to TRBJ2-5; TRBD1 aligns across 7 bases. The trim removed 8 bases at V and 4 bases at J, leaving 10 bases unmatched. The CDR3 is 14 amino acids. The germline gives CDR1 MNHEY, CDR2 SMNVEV (reference sequence). CDR3 nucleotides: TGTGCCAGCTCTCGACAGGGAGAGCGAGAGACCCAGTACTTC. Translation gives CASSRQGERETQYF.

This chain connects TRBV15 to TRBJ1-1; D gene ambiguous. Germline CDR1 and CDR2: LNHNV and YYDKDF (reference sequence). V lost 3 bases and J 1 base, leaving 18 bases between the germline ends. This CDR3 region has 17 residues. CDR3 DNA sequence: TGTGCCACCAGCAGCGACTACTCCATACAAGAGAACACTGAAGCTTTCTTT. Translated, it gives CATSSDYSIQENTEAFF.

The chain employs TRBV24-1 and TRBJ2-1; D may be TRBD2 (5 bases). Deletions cut 4 bases from V and 5 bases from J, with 14 bases between. Per germline, CDR1 KGHDR and CDR2 SFDVKD. There are 15 residues in the CDR3. The CDR3 reads CATSDPASGNNEQFF. The CDR3 DNA reads as TGTGCCACCAGTGACCCGGCCAGCGGAAACAATGAGCAGTTCTTC.

The J gene is TRBJ1-1, the V gene TRBV6-5, with 9 nucleotides matching TRBD1. CDR1 is MNHEY and CDR2 is SVGAGI in the germline V gene. The CDR3 contains 14 residues. Trimming removed 5 bases from V and 5 bases from J; junction bases left unmatched: 6. CDR3 sequence reads: CASSRTGERTEAFF. The DNA of the CDR3 is TGTGCCAGCAGTCGGACAGGGGAGAGGACTGAAGCTTTCTTT.

This clone was recorded at least ten times. The rearrangement links TRBV18 to TRBJ2-1, with 8 bases matching TRBD1. Germline CDR1 is KGHSH and CDR2 is LQKENI. The CDR3 runs to 21 residues. With 7 bases clipped from V and 3 bases from J, the junction kept 26 bases outside the gene matches. Here the CDR3 reads CASCHPATIGQGPTIYNEQFF. The DNA of the CDR3 is TGTGCCAGCTGTCACCCGGCAACCATCGGACAGGGCCCTACCATCTACAATGAGCAGTTCTTC.

This rearrangement joins TRBV9 to TRBJ2-7, with D possibly matching TRBD1 (5 bases). From germline, CDR1 is SGDLS and CDR2 YYNGEE. This CDR3 is built from 16 residues. The V gene lost 4 bases and the J gene lost 3 bases, with 20 bases spanning the gap. CDR3 amino acids: CASSRGMGPLDYEQYF. In nucleotides, the CDR3 is TGTGCCAGCAGCCGTGGTATGGGGCCGTTAGACTACGAGCAGTACTTC.

This clone was detected once. The chain carries TRBV28 and TRBJ2-5, with D perhaps matching TRBD1 (5 bases). V was shortened by 5 bases and J by 5 bases, with 15 bases between the two germline ends. The CDR3 runs to 14 residues. CDR1 MDHEN and CDR2 SYDVKM come from the germline V gene. CDR3 in DNA: TGTGCCAGCAGTCGAGGACAATCCCTGGAGACCCAGTACTTC. This encodes CASSRGQSLETQYF.

The V gene is TRBV6-2 or TRBV6-3, the J gene TRBJ2-1; the match to TRBD2 covers 13 bases. This CDR3 is built from 16 residues. The germline gives CDR1 MNHEY, CDR2 SVGEGT. Losses at the gene ends were 6 bases for V and 1 base for J; bases not matched to a gene: 3. The CDR3 DNA reads as TGTGCCAGCAGCAAACTAGCGGGGGGGTCCTACAATGAGCAGTTCTTC. As protein: CASSKLAGGSYNEQFF.

This chain links TRBV5-1 with TRBJ1-4, with D possibly matching TRBD1 (5 bases). Germline CDR1 SGHRS, CDR2 YFSETQ. There are 15 residues in the CDR3. Trimming removed 0 bases at V and 7 bases at J, with 13 bases between. The CDR3 sequence is CASSLAGGGAEKLFF. The CDR3 DNA reads TGCGCCAGCAGCTTGGCCGGGGGAGGGGCTGAAAAACTGTTTTTT.

The chain combines TRBV27 with TRBJ2-5; TRBD1 aligns across 7 bases. CDR1 is MNHEY, CDR2 SMNVEV, per germline (reference sequence). This CDR3 is 17 amino acids long. V gave up 2 bases and J gave up 1 base; unmatched junction bases: 10. The CDR3 sequence: CASSLARVRQGQETQYF. DNA of the CDR3: TGTGCCAGCAGTTTAGCGAGGGTTAGACAGGGCCAAGAGACCCAGTACTTC.

This chain links TRBV10-2 with TRBJ1-6; D is undetermined. V was trimmed by 7 bases and J by 4 bases, leaving 14 bases between them. The CDR3 runs to 15 residues. Germline assignment: CDR1 WSHSY and CDR2 SAAADI. CDR3 residues: CASTLGPRYNSPLHF. The CDR3 DNA sequence: TGCGCCAGCACCCTGGGCCCGAGATATAATTCACCCCTCCACTTT.

V gene TRBV5-5 combines with J gene TRBJ1-6, with 8 bases matching TRBD1. The ends lost 3 bases at V and 9 bases at J; junction bases unmatched: 17. The length of the CDR3 is 18 residues. Germline V gives CDR1 SGHKS, CDR2 YYEKEE (reference sequence). CDR3 in amino acids: CASSSRPGTGLVSSPLHF. In DNA, the CDR3 is TGTGCCAGCAGCTCCCGTCCCGGGACAGGTTTAGTCTCTTCACCCCTCCACTTT.

This chain joins TRBV20-1 and TRBJ1-5; TRBD1 is a possible D gene (5 bases). With 5 bases removed from V and 6 bases from J, the gap between germline ends came to 14 bases. This CDR3 is 13 amino acids long. The germline V gene has CDR1 DFQATT and CDR2 SNEGSKA (reference sequence). Written as DNA, the CDR3 is TGCAGTGCTTGTGCTGGGGGGGGTCAGCCCCAGCATTTT. Its translation: CSACAGGGQPQHF.

CDR3 amino acids: CASSRDINTGELFF. The CDR3 nucleotides are TGTGCCAGCAGTCGGGACATAAACACCGGGGAGCTGTTTTTT. The chain carries TRBV5-4 and TRBJ2-2, with a tentative D call TRBD1 (6 bases). Trimming removed 5 bases from V and 2 bases from J, with 10 bases in between. Germline V gene lookup returns CDR1 SGHNT and CDR2 YYREEE (reference sequence). The length of the CDR3 is 14 residues.

This sequence joins TRBV28 and TRBJ2-2; weak D call: TRBD2 (5 bases). CDR1 MDHEN and CDR2 SYDVKM come from the germline V gene. The V end was cut by 8 bases, the J end by 2 bases, with 6 bases between. The CDR3 consists of 12 residues. CDR3 protein: CASRDNTGELFF. CDR3 DNA: TGTGCCAGCCGGGATAACACCGGGGAGCTGTTTTTT.

This clone appeared a few times. The V and J genes are TRBV30 and TRBJ1-2, with D unresolved. V was cut by 2 bases and J by 8 bases, with 9 bases left in between. Germline V CDR1 and CDR2: GTSNPN, SVGIG (reference sequence). This CDR3 contains 11 residues. Here the CDR3 reads CAWSRLGGYTF. In nucleotides, the CDR3 is TGTGCCTGGAGTCGACTCGGGGGCTACACCTTC.